Each of the 7 T cell receptor beta chains below was sequenced from the same sample in a study of shared clonotypes between healthy human individuals. The assay was immunoSEQ multiplex PCR, and TCRdb's table has in-frame clones only and misses some. The data contain about 480,000 clones, almost 80% of them seen just once; the ten biggest clones take up around 12%. The specimen was PBMCs. The source of these receptors is a woman aged 40 to 50 in good health. Some clones in this sample may be carry-over from other donors' samples.

The chain uses TRBV6-5 and TRBJ1-1; no definite D call. The length of the CDR3 is 14 residues. V lost 0 bases to trimming and J lost 1 base, with 6 bases between them. Looked up from germline, CDR1 is MNHEY and CDR2 is SVGAGI. The DNA of the CDR3 is TGTGCCAGCAGTTACTCGGAGGGGAACACTGAAGCTTTCTTT. Its translation: CASSYSEGNTEAFF.

The chain joins TRBV19 to TRBJ1-5, with TRBD1 matching over 7 bases. This CDR3 is built from 15 residues. Germline V gene data show CDR1 as LNHDA and CDR2 as SQIVND (reference sequence). Trimming cost V 2 bases and J 7 bases; bases outside gene matches: 8. The CDR3 sequence is CASSILGQTQQPQHF. The CDR3, as DNA: TGTGCCAGTAGTATACTGGGACAGACCCAACAGCCCCAGCATTTT. Combining the CDR3 with reference TRBV19 and TRBJ1-5 gives the whole variable domain DGGITQSPKYLFRKEGQNVTLSCEQNLNHDAMYWYRQDPGQGLRLIYYSQIVNDFQKGDIAEGYSVSREKKESFPLTVTSAQKNPTAFYLCASSILGQTQQPQHFGDGTRLSIL.

This chain links TRBV5-1 with TRBJ2-2, with 9 bases fitting TRBD1. This CDR3 spans 15 amino acids. Germline V gene data show CDR1 as SGHRS and CDR2 as YFSETQ. The V segment lost 7 bases and the J segment 1 base; nucleotides outside the gene matches: 5. CDR3 amino acids: CASDSTGGNTGELFF. CDR3 coding DNA: TGCGCCAGCGACTCGACAGGGGGGAACACCGGGGAGCTGTTTTTT.

The genes are TRBV2 and TRBJ1-6, with TRBD1 matching over 7 bases. The CDR3 length is 11 residues. Germline V CDR1 and CDR2: SNHLY, FYNNEI. Trimming removed 5 bases from V and 15 bases from J; junction bases left unmatched: 4. The CDR3 is CASSTGQILHF. The DNA of the CDR3 is TGTGCCAGCAGTACGGGACAGATCCTCCACTTT.

V and J are TRBV4-1 and TRBJ2-1; a weak D match, TRBD1 (6 bases). The V gene lost 1 base and the J gene lost 4 bases, with 14 bases spanning the gap. The CDR3 spans 16 residues. Germline CDR1 reads MGHRA; CDR2 reads YSYEKL. CDR3 coding DNA: TGCGCCAGCAGCCAAGGACAGGTCAATGTTTACAATGAGCAGTTCTTC. It yields the protein CASSQGQVNVYNEQFF.

This clone occurred a few times. Different DNA sequences within this sample yield the same CDR3. The V call is TRBV28, the J call TRBJ2-1; unclear D gene. Germline V gene sequence: CDR1 MDHEN, CDR2 SYDVKM. V was cut by 7 bases and J by 4 bases, with 8 bases left in between. The CDR3 extends over 12 amino acids. In DNA, the CDR3 is TGTGCCAGCACGGGTCTTTACAATGAGCAGTTCTTC. It encodes CASTGLYNEQFF.

This clone was found a few times. Other DNA sequences in the sample encode the same CDR3. The chain links TRBV4-2 to TRBJ2-5, with 10 bases aligning to TRBD2. Germline V gene data show CDR1 as LGHNA and CDR2 as YNFKEQ. The CDR3 is 16 residues long. The V segment lost 4 bases and the J segment 1 base; nucleotides outside the gene matches: 6. This CDR3 reads CASSPRLAGLQETQYF. DNA of the CDR3: TGTGCCAGCAGCCCTAGACTAGCGGGCCTCCAAGAGACCCAGTACTTC.